This T cell receptor (beta chain) was sequenced for a study of blood T cell repertoires in COVID-19. Looking at the study overall: Samples representing acute and convalescent COVID-19 were sourced from the United States, Italy and Spain. Nucleic acid was either cDNA or gDNA, and it came from T cells, B-cell-depleted T cells, or PBMCs.

In the authors' methods: Estimation of nucleated cell counts relied on the amplification of reference gene primers. Using immunoSEQ multiplex PCR, the repertoire was profiled, and TCRdb retains in-frame clones only, with some absent. V, J and clone size were drawn from that table, and D and trimming were deduced from the DNA. The sample records 55,000 to 70,000 clones, roughly 92% being singletons. After removal of 2 bases from V and 6 bases from J, the junction contained 1 base not matched to a gene. The CDR3 contains 14 residues. In germline, CDR1 is MDHEN, CDR2 SYDVKM. The sample comprised peripheral blood. This clonotype was sampled from a human donor in a cohort sampled during active COVID-19. The chain is built from TRBV28 and TRBJ2-1; TRBD2 matches at 10 bases. The CDR3 sequence: CASSLGTSVNEQFF. CDR3 coding DNA: TGTGCCAGCAGTTTAGGGACTAGCGTCAATGAGCAGTTCTTC.